These T cell receptor beta chains were read from a single sample in a study of blood T cell repertoires in COVID-19. The repertoire was sequenced with immunoSEQ multiplex PCR; TCRdb's copy has only in-frame clones and lacks some. Here the sample spans around 65,000 clones, approximately 79% being singletons. Sequencing was carried out using peripheral blood. The receptors here all came from a woman aged 80 or older with active or convalescent COVID-19. The CDR3 runs from the conserved cysteine through the conserved F or W. D genes are given only for firm matches. Clone size is stated in some rows and not others, as once, few, many or a class when expanded.

TRBV9	-	-	TRBJ1-2	CASSVDTNYGYTF	TGTGCCAGCAGCGTTGACACCAACTATGGCTACACCTTC
TRBV5-8	-	-	TRBJ2-1	CASSSGVNEQFF	TGTGCCAGCAGCTCGGGGGTAAATGAGCAGTTCTTC
TRBV6-2/TRBV6-3	-	-	TRBJ1-2	CASSSPRGFRIANYGYTF	TGTGCCAGCAGTTCCCCGCGGGGCTTTCGGATCGCTAACTATGGCTACACCTTC
TRBV5-1	TRBD1	-	TRBJ1-5	CASSSGQSNQPQHF	TGCGCCAGCAGCTCGGGACAGAGCAATCAGCCCCAGCATTTT
TRBV5-1	-	-	TRBJ2-1	CASSRRSSGGGHNEQFF	TGCGCCAGCAGCAGGAGGTCGAGTGGCGGGGGCCACAATGAGCAGTTCTTC
TRBV6-5	TRBD1	-	TRBJ1-2	CASRERGRRGYGYTF	TGTGCCAGCCGCGAAAGGGGGCGCCGGGGCTATGGCTACACCTTC
TRBV2	-	few	TRBJ1-2	CASSEEGLSNYGYTF	TGTGCCAGCAGTGAAGAGGGGCTCTCTAACTATGGCTACACCTTC
TRBV2	-	-	TRBJ1-5	CASSGDQPQHF	TGTGCCAGTTCAGGGGATCAGCCCCAGCATTTT
TRBV10-3	-	once	TRBJ2-2	CAISPNPNRVNGELFF	TGTGCCATCAGCCCGAACCCTAACAGGGTGAACGGGGAGCTGTTTTTT
TRBV5-1	TRBD1	-	TRBJ1-1	CASARQGMNTEAFF	TGCGCCAGCGCCCGACAGGGGATGAACACTGAAGCTTTCTTT
TRBV6-1	-	many	TRBJ1-2	CASSEGTRNIYGYTF	TGTGCCAGCAGTGAAGGGACAAGGAATATCTATGGCTACACCTTC
TRBV5-1	TRBD1	-	TRBJ2-7	CASSSLGGEGEQYF	TGCGCCAGCAGCTCTTTAGGGGGCGAAGGGGAGCAGTACTTC
TRBV6-2/TRBV6-3	TRBD1	-	TRBJ2-5	CASSSTGGMETQYF	TGTGCCAGCAGCTCAACAGGGGGCATGGAGACCCAGTACTTC
TRBV5-1	TRBD1	-	TRBJ2-5	CASSLGGQGIEKTQYF	TGCGCCAGCAGCTTGGGTGGACAGGGAATTGAAAAGACCCAGTACTTC
TRBV7-3	TRBD2	-	TRBJ2-1	CASSPAAGGRGEQFF	TGTGCCAGCAGCCCCGCAGCGGGGGGGCGGGGTGAGCAGTTCTTC
TRBV11-3	-	-	TRBJ2-5	CASSPGGQETQYF	TGTGCCAGCAGCCCCGGGGGTCAAGAGACCCAGTACTTC
TRBV27	TRBD2	once	TRBJ2-3	CASSPRSGVQDTQYF	TGTGCCAGCAGTCCCCGTAGCGGGGTCCAAGATACGCAGTATTTT
TRBV6-1	-	-	TRBJ1-2	CASSPGPLYGYTF	TGTGCCAGCAGCCCAGGCCCCTTATATGGCTACACCTTC
TRBV18	TRBD1	-	TRBJ1-4	CASSLNRGGDEKLFF	TGTGCCAGCTCACTAAACAGGGGTGGTGATGAAAAACTGTTTTTT
TRBV6-5	-	-	TRBJ1-1	CASTRGTEAFF	TGTGCCAGCACCAGGGGCACTGAAGCTTTCTTT
TRBV19	-	-	TRBJ1-1	CASTRTPAVNTEAFF	TGTGCCAGTACCCGCACCCCGGCGGTGAACACTGAAGCTTTCTTT
TRBV18	TRBD2	-	TRBJ2-1	CASSPGTSGGVYNEQFF	TGTGCCAGCTCCCCCGGGACTAGCGGGGGGGTCTACAATGAGCAGTTCTTC
TRBV9	TRBD1	-	TRBJ2-7	CASSVGPGGYEQYF	TGTGCCAGCAGCGTAGGTCCAGGGGGCTACGAGCAGTACTTC
TRBV11-2	TRBD2	-	TRBJ2-3	CASSFRLAGGGADTQYF	TGTGCCAGCAGCTTCCGACTAGCGGGGGGCGGGGCAGATACGCAGTATTTT
TRBV20-1	-	-	TRBJ1-1	CSAWLNTEAFF	TGCAGTGCTTGGCTGAACACTGAAGCTTTCTTT
TRBV28	TRBD1	once	TRBJ1-5	CASRTGGENQPQHF	TGTGCCAGCAGGACAGGGGGGGAAAATCAGCCCCAGCATTTT
TRBV5-1	-	few	TRBJ1-4	CASSLAATGPGEKLFF	TGCGCCAGCAGCTTGGCCGCAACAGGGCCTGGTGAAAAACTGTTTTTT
TRBV24-1	-	once	TRBJ2-5	CATSDPGLPQETQYF	TGTGCCACCAGTGACCCAGGGCTACCCCAAGAGACCCAGTACTTC
TRBV10-1	TRBD1	-	TRBJ1-1	CASSGNRGTEAFF	TGCGCCAGCAGTGGGAACAGGGGGACTGAAGCTTTCTTT
TRBV4-2	TRBD2	-	TRBJ2-2	CASSPRERGLNTGELFF	TGTGCCAGCAGCCCGCGCGAGCGGGGCCTGAACACCGGGGAGCTGTTTTTT
TRBV19	-	-	TRBJ2-1	CASSKGDRALAGSYNEQFF	TGTGCCAGTAGTAAAGGGGACAGGGCACTAGCGGGATCCTACAATGAGCAGTTCTTC
TRBV5-1	-	-	TRBJ1-5	CASSPLGRGDNQPQHF	TGCGCCAGCAGCCCACTGGGGCGCGGGGACAATCAGCCCCAGCATTTT
TRBV10-3	-	-	TRBJ1-1	CATYSTGLATEAFF	TGTGCCACCTATTCAACAGGGCTCGCCACTGAAGCTTTCTTT
TRBV11-2	-	-	TRBJ2-3	CASSLGSGGDTQYF	TGTGCCAGCAGCTTAGGGTCTGGGGGGGATACGCAGTATTTT
TRBV5-6	TRBD1	-	TRBJ2-3	CASSLGPGQDRDTQYF	TGTGCCAGCAGCTTGGGACCGGGACAGGATAGGGATACGCAGTATTTT
TRBV2	TRBD1	-	TRBJ1-4	CASSAGTAANEKLFF	TGTGCCAGCAGTGCCGGGACAGCAGCAAATGAAAAACTGTTTTTT
TRBV3-1/TRBV3-2	TRBD1	-	TRBJ2-3	CASSPGTGGTQYF	TGTGCCAGCAGCCCAGGGACAGGGGGAACGCAGTATTTT
TRBV7-6	-	-	TRBJ1-5	CASSLESRVNQPQHF	TGTGCCAGCAGCTTAGAAAGCAGGGTCAATCAGCCCCAGCATTTT
TRBV11-2	TRBD2	-	TRBJ2-7	CASSWSGGAWEQYF	TGTGCCAGCAGTTGGAGCGGGGGGGCCTGGGAGCAGTACTTC
TRBV10-1	TRBD2	-	TRBJ2-1	CASSDGTSGGFYNEQFF	TGCGCCAGCAGTGACGGGACCTCGGGGGGGTTCTACAATGAGCAGTTCTTC
TRBV19	-	-	TRBJ1-5	CASDQGSNQPQHF	TGTGCCAGTGATCAGGGGAGCAATCAGCCCCAGCATTTT
TRBV5-1	TRBD1	-	TRBJ2-5	CASSLGAGGRETQYF	TGCGCCAGCAGCTTGGGGGCAGGGGGAAGAGAGACCCAGTACTTC
TRBV4-1	-	-	TRBJ1-3	CASSQRPDTIYF	TGCGCCAGCAGCCAGCGGCCCGACACCATATATTTT
TRBV12-3/TRBV12-4	TRBD1	-	TRBJ1-2	CASRATGAGGYTF	TGTGCCAGCAGGGCTACAGGGGCGGGTGGCTACACCTTC
TRBV7-3	-	-	TRBJ2-5	CASSLTGYETQYF	TGTGCCAGCAGCCTCACAGGGTATGAGACCCAGTACTTC
TRBV3-1/TRBV3-2	TRBD1	-	TRBJ1-1	CASSDRGVTEAFF	TGTGCCAGCAGCGACAGGGGTGTCACTGAAGCTTTCTTT
TRBV2	-	once	TRBJ2-3	CASSGLGDTQYF	TGTGCCAGCAGTGGACTAGGAGATACGCAGTATTTT
TRBV5-4	-	-	TRBJ2-5	CASSFGGTQETQYF	TGTGCCAGCAGCTTTGGGGGGACCCAAGAGACCCAGTACTTC
TRBV19	-	once	TRBJ1-1	CASSMAGGYTEAFF	TGTGCCAGTAGTATGGCCGGAGGATACACTGAAGCTTTCTTT
TRBV7-3	-	-	TRBJ1-6	CASSGGTAQGSPLHF	TGTGCCAGCAGCGGCGGGACCGCGCAGGGTTCACCCCTCCACTTT
TRBV5-1	-	-	TRBJ2-3	CASRLAAQDTQYF	TGCGCCAGCAGATTAGCAGCTCAAGATACGCAGTATTTT
TRBV2	-	-	TRBJ1-5	CASSAYRAQHF	TGTGCCAGCAGTGCCTACAGGGCCCAGCATTTT
TRBV6-5	TRBD1	-	TRBJ1-2	CATGTEDYYGYDTF	TGTGCCACTGGGACAGAGGACTACTATGGCTACGACACCTTC
TRBV18	TRBD2	few	TRBJ2-7	CASSPGTSRHEQYF	TGTGCCAGCTCACCGGGGACTAGCCGCCACGAGCAGTACTTC
TRBV6-2/TRBV6-3	-	-	TRBJ2-7	CASSYKKIGQSYEQYF	TGTGCCAGCAGTTACAAAAAGATCGGACAGAGCTACGAGCAGTACTTC